This TCR beta chain was sequenced for a study of blood T cell repertoires in COVID-19 (dated by TCRdb to 2020 to 2022). As for the study more broadly: Samples from collaborators originated in the United States, Italy and Spain and spanned both the acute and convalescent phases of COVID-19. Where available, HLA class I and class II types were taken from metadata supplied by the sample provider and were not determined by assay-based typing. Samples came from the ongoing ImmuneRACE study (first 160 participants) plus 1,254 subjects from 6 global collaborators. Deeply sampled blood TCRbeta repertoires from subjects exposed to, actively infected with, or recovered from COVID-19 were included in the dataset. The material from the prospective study consisted of cDNA or gDNA derived from T cells, B-cell-depleted T cells, or PBMCs. The repertoires were released in a freely available public database intended as a resource for research on the immune response to SARS-CoV-2. The sample metadata nearly always contained a de-identified subject ID, COVID-19 status, age in years and sex. Overall results and qualifications from the work: The amount of clinical and demographic metadata varied by source and participant and was provided uncurated.

Collaborating institutions collected whole blood in K2EDTA tubes following their own protocols. Collaborator samples were shipped for TCRbeta analysis as frozen whole blood, isolated PBMCs, or DNA extracted from either sample type. Including cysteine and phenylalanine, the CDR3 has 17 amino acids. This entry keeps only the CDR3 DNA: 51 bases, framed from base 1. Compared with germline, V lacks 3 bases and J lacks 8 bases; bases without a gene match: 10. The germline V gene yields SGHDT for CDR1 and YYEEEE for CDR2. TCRbeta CDR3 regions were amplified from genomic DNA by means of the immunoSEQ Assay, a bias-controlled multiplex PCR. For the original study's pipeline: Nucleated cell counts per sample were estimated from amplification of reference gene primers within the assay. To quantify the absolute abundance of each unique TCRbeta CDR3 rearrangement, sequence reads were collapsed and filtered. Productive Simpson clonality was computed per sample as the square root of Simpson's diversity index over productive rearrangements. TCRdb's version of the immuneACCESS table is confined to in-frame rearrangements and falls short of the full clone set. An unresolved V gene accounts for under half of the shortfall where checked; the remainder is of unknown origin. That table supplies the V and J calls and clone size; D and trimming were determined from the DNA. This sample comprises about 120,000 clones, 78% of them detected only once. The top ten constitute over 2% of the sample.

Worth noting for this clone: The antigen it recognizes is unknown. Base qualities are not recorded, but no much larger clone differs from it by a single base.

The chain uses TRBV5-6 and TRBJ1-6; 11 of the junction bases match TRBD1. Material: peripheral blood. This TCR was sampled from a man aged 65 to 79 with acute or convalescent COVID-19. The DNA sequence reads TGTGCCAGCAGCTGGGGGACAGGGGGAAGGGCGGATTCACCCCTCCACTTT. Its amino acids are CASSWGTGGRADSPLHF.